Listed below are T cell receptor beta chains from one sample, sequenced in a study of cytomegalovirus exposure and HLA in healthy donors. Clones were read by immunoSEQ multiplex PCR, and TCRdb kept only the in-frame ones, dropping some. The sample has under 150,000 clones, 75% to 80% seen once. Source material: PBMCs. These receptor sequences come from a male donor in good health and CMV-seronegative. The conserved cysteine and the conserved F or W are not part of the CDR3 here. The order of the fields is clone size, J gene, V gene, CDR3 protein. For some rows the clone size is stated as once, few or many, or as a class when expanded; others skip it.

few TRBJ1-1 TRBV5-6 ASSYWDRDYTEAF
. TRBJ2-2 TRBV6-5 ASTGGGLAGELF
. TRBJ2-5 TRBV7-3 ASSLLAGSETQY
once TRBJ1-2 TRBV15 ATSRVSQGKSYT
. TRBJ1-3 TRBV7-9 ASSLATGGSSGNTIY
once TRBJ1-4 TRBV5-1 ASSRTGTSTTNEKLF
few TRBJ1-4 TRBV2 ASAWGDNEKLF
once TRBJ1-5 TRBV27 ASSLDRGQPQH
. TRBJ2-1 TRBV6-5 ASSDQGEQF
. TRBJ1-5 TRBV6-5 ASSRGQGAGQPQH
. TRBJ1-2 TRBV13 ASSSTKGARNYGYT
. TRBJ1-5 TRBV5-6 ASSKGDQPQH
. TRBJ2-3 TRBV4-1 ASSPELAGRSDTQY
. TRBJ1-6 TRBV5-3 ARSPRGGQGNSPLH
many TRBJ2-3 TRBV15 ATSRAFQGADTQY
once TRBJ2-3 TRBV6-5 ASSYSGASTDTQY
. TRBJ1-2 TRBV5-4 ASSLRGYAYGYT
. TRBJ2-7 TRBV5-1 ASSLTIPGTGFGYEQY
. TRBJ1-1 TRBV7-2 ASSPRTGFGTEAF
. TRBJ2-7 TRBV5-1 ASSLGLGAYEQY
. TRBJ2-5 TRBV11-2 ASSAQGGTQY
. TRBJ1-1 TRBV10-3 AISDPGQGLNTEAF
. TRBJ1-1 TRBV7-3 ASSPQGGGTEAF
few TRBJ1-4 TRBV10-3 AISASTGAENEKLF
. TRBJ2-5 TRBV27 ASSLDRGTTQY
. TRBJ2-5 TRBV4-3 ASSQGFGGVSRGETQY
. TRBJ2-1 TRBV6-4 ASSEGGGGSYNEQF
. TRBJ1-2 TRBV7-2 ASSLDRGHGYT
. TRBJ2-1 TRBV27 ASSLAGGFNEQF
. TRBJ1-2 TRBV7-9 SSSLGGKGGYT
. TRBJ2-7 TRBV7-2 ASSVSGGSTRYEQY
once TRBJ2-2 TRBV6-5 ASSYGGGTGELF
. TRBJ1-2 TRBV7-9 ASRSTGVDGYT
. TRBJ1-5 TRBV23-1 ASRTSGTGSSYGDSNQPQH
. TRBJ2-4 TRBV6-5 ASSYTVDRAKNIQY
. TRBJ1-5 TRBV27 ASSLWGVSNQPQH
. TRBJ2-1 TRBV7-2 ASSTRTSGRIDNEQF
. TRBJ2-2 TRBV27 ASSFTRDGTGELF
. TRBJ1-3 TRBV6-5 ASSYRSPSGNTIY
. TRBJ2-7 TRBV11-2 ASSLGGGEVDEQY
. TRBJ1-5 TRBV10-3 AISEDYQPQH
few TRBJ2-7 TRBV27 ASSSAGTGLEQY
. TRBJ2-5 TRBV19 ASRAAAGRETQY
. TRBJ2-2 TRBV10-1 ASSQQGLAGTGELF
. TRBJ2-3 TRBV7-3 ASSLGQGAYDTQY
. TRBJ1-2 TRBV7-6 ASSPTAGGYT
. TRBJ2-3 TRBV7-9 ASSLAGQPTDTQY
. TRBJ1-5 TRBV4-1 ASSQEQVSNQPQH
. TRBJ1-3 TRBV7-2 ASRRREGNTIY
. TRBJ2-5 TRBV11-3 ASSLAGGSETQY
. TRBJ1-2 TRBV7-9 ASSTGLSPNYGYT
. TRBJ2-7 TRBV19 ASSLYRQGMEDEQY
. TRBJ2-5 TRBV7-9 ASSPASTVRETQY
. TRBJ2-1 TRBV19 ASSFRRDRGSLVSNEQF
. TRBJ1-2 TRBV10-3 AITPDRFLSYT
. TRBJ2-2 TRBV4-2 ASSQDPGGRNTGELF
. TRBJ1-2 TRBV6-5 ASSDAQGNYGYT